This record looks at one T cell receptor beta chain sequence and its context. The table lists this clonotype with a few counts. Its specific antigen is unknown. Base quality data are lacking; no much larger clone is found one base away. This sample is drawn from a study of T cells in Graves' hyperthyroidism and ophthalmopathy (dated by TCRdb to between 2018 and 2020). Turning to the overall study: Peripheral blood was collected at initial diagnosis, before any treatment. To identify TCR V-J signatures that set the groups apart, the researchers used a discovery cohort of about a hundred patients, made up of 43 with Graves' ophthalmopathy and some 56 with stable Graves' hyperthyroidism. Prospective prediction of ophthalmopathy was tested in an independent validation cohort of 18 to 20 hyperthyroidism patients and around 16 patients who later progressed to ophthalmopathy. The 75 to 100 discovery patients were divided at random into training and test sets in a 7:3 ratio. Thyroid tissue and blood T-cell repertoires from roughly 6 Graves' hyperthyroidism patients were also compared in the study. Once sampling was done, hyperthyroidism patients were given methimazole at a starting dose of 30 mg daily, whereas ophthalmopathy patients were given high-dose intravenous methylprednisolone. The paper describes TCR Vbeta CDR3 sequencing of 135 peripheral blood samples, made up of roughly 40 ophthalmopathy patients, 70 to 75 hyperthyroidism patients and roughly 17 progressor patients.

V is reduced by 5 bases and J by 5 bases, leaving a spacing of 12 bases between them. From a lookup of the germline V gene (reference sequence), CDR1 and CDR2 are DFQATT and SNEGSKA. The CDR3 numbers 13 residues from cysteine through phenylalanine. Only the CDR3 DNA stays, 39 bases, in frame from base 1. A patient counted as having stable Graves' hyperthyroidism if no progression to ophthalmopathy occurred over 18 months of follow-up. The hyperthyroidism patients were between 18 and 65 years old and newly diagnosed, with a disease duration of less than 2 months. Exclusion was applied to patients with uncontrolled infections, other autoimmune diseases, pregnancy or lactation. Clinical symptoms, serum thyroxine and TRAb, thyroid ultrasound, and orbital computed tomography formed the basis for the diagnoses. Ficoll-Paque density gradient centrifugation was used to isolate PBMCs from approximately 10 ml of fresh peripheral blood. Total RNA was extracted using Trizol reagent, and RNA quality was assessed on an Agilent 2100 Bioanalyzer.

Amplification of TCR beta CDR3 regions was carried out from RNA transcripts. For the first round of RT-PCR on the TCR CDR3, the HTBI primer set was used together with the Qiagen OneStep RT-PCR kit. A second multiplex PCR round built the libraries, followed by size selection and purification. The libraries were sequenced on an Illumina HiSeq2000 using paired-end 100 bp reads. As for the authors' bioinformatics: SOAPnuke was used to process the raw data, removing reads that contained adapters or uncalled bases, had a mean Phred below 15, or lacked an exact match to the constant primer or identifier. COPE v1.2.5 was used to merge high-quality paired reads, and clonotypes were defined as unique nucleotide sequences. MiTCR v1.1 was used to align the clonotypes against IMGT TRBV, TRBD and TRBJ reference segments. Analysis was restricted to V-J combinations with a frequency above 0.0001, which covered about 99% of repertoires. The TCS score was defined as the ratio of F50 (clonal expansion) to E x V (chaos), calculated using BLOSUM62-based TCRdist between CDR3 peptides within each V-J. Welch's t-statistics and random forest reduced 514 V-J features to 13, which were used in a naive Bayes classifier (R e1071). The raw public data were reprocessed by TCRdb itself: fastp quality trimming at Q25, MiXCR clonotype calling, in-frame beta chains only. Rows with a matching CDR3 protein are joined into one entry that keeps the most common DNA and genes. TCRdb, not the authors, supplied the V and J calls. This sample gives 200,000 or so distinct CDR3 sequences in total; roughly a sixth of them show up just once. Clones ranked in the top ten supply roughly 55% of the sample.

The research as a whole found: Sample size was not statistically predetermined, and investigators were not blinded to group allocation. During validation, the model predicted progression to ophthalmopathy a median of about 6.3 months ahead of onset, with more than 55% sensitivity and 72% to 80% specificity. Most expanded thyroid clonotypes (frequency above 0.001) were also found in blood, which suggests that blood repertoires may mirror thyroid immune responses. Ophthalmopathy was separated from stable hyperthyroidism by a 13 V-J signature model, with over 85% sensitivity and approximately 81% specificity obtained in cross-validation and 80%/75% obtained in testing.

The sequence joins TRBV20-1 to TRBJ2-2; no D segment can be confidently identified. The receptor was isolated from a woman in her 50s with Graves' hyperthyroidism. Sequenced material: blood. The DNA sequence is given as TGCAGTGCTTCCTTCATGGGAACCGGGGAGCTGTTTTTT. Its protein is CSASFMGTGELFF.